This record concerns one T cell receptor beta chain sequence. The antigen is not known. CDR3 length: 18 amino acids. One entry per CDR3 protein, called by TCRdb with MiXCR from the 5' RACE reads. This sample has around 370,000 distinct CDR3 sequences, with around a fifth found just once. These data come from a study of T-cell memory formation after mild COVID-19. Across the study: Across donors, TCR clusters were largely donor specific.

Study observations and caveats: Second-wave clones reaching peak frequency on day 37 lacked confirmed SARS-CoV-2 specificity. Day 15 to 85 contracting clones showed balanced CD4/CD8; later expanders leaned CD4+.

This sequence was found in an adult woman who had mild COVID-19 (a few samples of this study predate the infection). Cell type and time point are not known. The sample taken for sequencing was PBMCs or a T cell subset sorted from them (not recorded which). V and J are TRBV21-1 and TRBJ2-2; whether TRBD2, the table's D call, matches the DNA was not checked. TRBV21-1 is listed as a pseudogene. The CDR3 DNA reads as TGTGCCAGCAGCCAACGAGTAGCGGGAGGGCCAGACACCGGGGAGCTGTTTTTT. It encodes CASSQRVAGGPDTGELFF.